This TCR beta chain was captured in a study of T-cell memory formation after mild COVID-19. Study-level background: Most TCR clusters belonged to a single donor.

The germline gives CDR1 SQVTM, CDR2 ANQGSEA. Deletions cut 4 bases from V and 7 bases from J, with 13 bases between. The length of the CDR3 is 12 residues. Notes on the study in general: The authors left the SARS-CoV-2 specificity of second-wave clones peaking on day 37 unconfirmed. In pre-infection memory, a portion of responding clones appeared, which suggested that cross-reactive memory joined.

Barcoded TCR alpha and TCR beta cDNA libraries with UMIs came from 5'RACE using constant-segment primers. TCRdb re-derived calls from the 5' RACE reads in MiXCR, one entry per CDR3 protein. Here the sample spans some 150,000 distinct CDR3 sequences, around 5.8% being singletons. On this clonotype: The antigen is not known.

The receptor was isolated from an adult woman who had mild COVID-19 (a few samples of this study predate the infection). Cell type and time point are not known. The rearrangement links TRBV29-1 to TRBJ1-1; perhaps TRBD1 as D (5 bases). Sequenced: PBMCs or a T cell subset sorted from them (not recorded which). Here the CDR3 reads CSVASGQGEAFF. In nucleotides, the CDR3 is TGCAGCGTTGCTTCAGGGCAGGGTGAAGCTTTCTTT.